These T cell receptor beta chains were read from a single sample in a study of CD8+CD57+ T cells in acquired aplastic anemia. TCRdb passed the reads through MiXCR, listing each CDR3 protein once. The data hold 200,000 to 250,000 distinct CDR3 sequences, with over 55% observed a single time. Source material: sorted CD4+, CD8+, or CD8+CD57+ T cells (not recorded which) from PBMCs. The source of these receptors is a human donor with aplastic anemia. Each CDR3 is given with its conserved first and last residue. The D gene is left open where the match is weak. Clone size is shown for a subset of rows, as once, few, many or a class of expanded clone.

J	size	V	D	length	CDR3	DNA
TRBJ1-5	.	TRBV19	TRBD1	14	CASSTTGGNQPQHF	TGTGCCAGTAGTACCACAGGGGGCAATCAGCCCCAGCATTTT
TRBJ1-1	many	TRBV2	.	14	CASRGHSGATEAFF	TGTGCCAGCAGGGGCCACTCCGGGGCCACTGAAGCTTTCTTT
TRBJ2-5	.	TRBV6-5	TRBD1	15	CASSYSEDRAGEQYF	TGTGCCAGCAGTTACTCTGAGGACAGGGCGGGTGAGCAGTACTTC
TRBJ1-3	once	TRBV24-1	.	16	CATSDSRDQLWKHHIF	TGTGCCACCAGTGATAGTCGGGACCAGCTCTGGAAACACCATATATTT
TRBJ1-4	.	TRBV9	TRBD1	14	CASSVEGGEEKLFF	TGTGCCAGCAGCGTAGAAGGGGGCGAGGAAAAACTGTTTTTT
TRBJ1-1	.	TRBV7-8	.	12	CAIELPNTEAFF	TGTGCCATTGAGCTACCGAACACTGAAGCTTTCTTT
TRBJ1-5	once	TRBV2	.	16	CASSESGGEGNQPQHF	TGTGCCAGCAGTGAGTCGGGGGGGGAGGGAAATCAGCCCCAGCATTTT
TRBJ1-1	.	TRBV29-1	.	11	CSVPLGGEAFF	TGCAGCGTGCCTCTCGGCGGAGAAGCTTTCTTT
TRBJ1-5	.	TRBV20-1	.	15	CSASQGRLGNQPQHF	TGCAGTGCTAGTCAGGGGAGGTTAGGCAATCAGCCCCAGCATTTT
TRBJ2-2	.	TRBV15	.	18	CATSRDLAEGVVTGELFF	TGTGCCACCAGCAGAGATTTAGCGGAGGGGGTGGTCACCGGGGAGCTGTTTTTT
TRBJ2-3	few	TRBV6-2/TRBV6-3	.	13	CASKPEGTDTQYF	TGTGCCAGCAAACCGGAGGGCACAGATACGCAGTATTTT
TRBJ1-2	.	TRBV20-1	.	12	CSAADINHGYTF	TGCAGTGCCGCCGACATTAACCATGGCTACACCTTC
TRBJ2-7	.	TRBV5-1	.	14	CASSLEWTAYEQYF	TGCGCCAGCAGCTTGGAGTGGACAGCCTACGAGCAGTACTTC
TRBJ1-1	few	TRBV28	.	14	CASSLTGAVTEAFF	TGTGCCAGCAGTTTGACGGGCGCGGTCACTGAAGCTTTCTTT
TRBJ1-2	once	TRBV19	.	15	CASSHRGELNYGYTF	TGTGCCAGTAGTCACCGGGGGGAACTGAACTATGGCTACACCTTC
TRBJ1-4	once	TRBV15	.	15	CATSEGGAGGEKLFF	TGTGCCACCAGCGAGGGGGGGGCAGGCGGTGAAAAACTGTTTTTT